This T cell receptor (beta chain) was identified in a study of blood T cell repertoires in COVID-19. Across the whole study: Acute and convalescent COVID-19 specimens originated in the United States, Italy and Spain. In each case, the material was cDNA or gDNA derived from T cells, B-cell-depleted T cells, or PBMCs.

Data came from immunoSEQ multiplex PCR; TCRdb stores just in-frame clones and leaves some out. The sample contains about 370,000 clones, 89% of which appear only once. This CDR3 has 14 amino acids. With 7 bases clipped from V and 4 bases from J, the junction kept 6 bases outside the gene matches. CDR1 is WNHNN and CDR2 is SYGVQD in the germline V gene (reference sequence). Those enrolled in Seattle joined during active infection and were followed longitudinally afterward. The V gene is TRBV10-1, the J gene TRBJ1-1; TRBD1 matches 10 bases. The receptor comes from a woman between 25 and 40 years old with COVID-19, enrolled during active disease. The specimen sequenced was peripheral blood. CDR3 residues: CASKGTGDGTEAFF. In DNA, the CDR3 is TGCGCCAGCAAAGGGACAGGGGATGGCACTGAAGCTTTCTTT.